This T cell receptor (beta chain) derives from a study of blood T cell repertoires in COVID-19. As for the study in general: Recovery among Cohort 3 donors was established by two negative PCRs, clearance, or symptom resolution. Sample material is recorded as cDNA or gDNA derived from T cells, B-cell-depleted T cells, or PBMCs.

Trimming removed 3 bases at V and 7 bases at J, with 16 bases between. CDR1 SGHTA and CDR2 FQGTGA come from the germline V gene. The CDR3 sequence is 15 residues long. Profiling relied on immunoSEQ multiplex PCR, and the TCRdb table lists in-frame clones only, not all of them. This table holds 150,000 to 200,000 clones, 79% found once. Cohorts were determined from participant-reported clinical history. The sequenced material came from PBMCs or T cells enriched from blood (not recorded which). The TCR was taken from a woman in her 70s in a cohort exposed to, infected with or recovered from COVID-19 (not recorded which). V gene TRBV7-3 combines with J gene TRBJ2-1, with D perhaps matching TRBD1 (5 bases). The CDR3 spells CASSLGQELGNEQFF. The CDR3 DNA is TGTGCCAGCAGCTTGGGGCAGGAGCTGGGTAATGAGCAGTTCTTC.